These T cell receptor beta chains were read from a single sample in a study of blood T cell repertoires in COVID-19. TCRdb's table, derived via immunoSEQ multiplex PCR, lists solely in-frame clones and lacks some. Of about 310,000 clones in the sample, approximately 88% are singletons; the top ten hold around 8.9%. Sequenced sample: PBMCs or T cells enriched from blood (not recorded which). These receptors were obtained from a woman aged 18-30 years who had recovered from COVID-19. CDR3s include the opening cysteine and the closing phenylalanine or tryptophan. The order of the fields is CDR3 DNA, CDR3 protein, CDR3 length, clone size, V gene, D gene, J gene. A D gene is named only where the DNA matches it firmly. Part of the rows lack a size; the others show once, few, many or a class for expanded clones.

TGCGCCAGCAGCTTCGCGGGGGGGCGCGCAGATACGCAGTATTTT | CASSFAGGRADTQYF | 15 | - | TRBV5-1 | TRBD2 | TRBJ2-3
TGTGCCAGCAGCCCTGCTCGGGGGGCCTATCAGCCCCAGCATTTT | CASSPARGAYQPQHF | 15 | - | TRBV12-1 | - | TRBJ1-5
TGTGCCAGTAGTATCTTAGGGGTAAACACAGATACGCAGTATTTT | CASSILGVNTDTQYF | 15 | - | TRBV19 | - | TRBJ2-3
TGCGCCAGCAGCCAAACCTGGACAGGGGGCATAGAAGCTTTCTTT | CASSQTWTGGIEAFF | 15 | - | TRBV4-3 | TRBD1 | TRBJ1-1
TGTGCCAGCAGTGGGGACACCTCCTACGAGCAGTACTTC | CASSGDTSYEQYF | 13 | - | TRBV28 | - | TRBJ2-7
TGTGCCAGCAGTTTAGCGACGGGTGGAGCGACCGAGCAGTACTTC | CASSLATGGATEQYF | 15 | - | TRBV28 | - | TRBJ2-7
TGTGCCAGCAGCGTAGATCGGGATCACAATTCACCCCTCCACTTT | CASSVDRDHNSPLHF | 15 | - | TRBV9 | - | TRBJ1-6
TGTGCCAGCAGCCGAAGGACAGGGGGCATAGAGTTCTTC | CASSRRTGGIEFF | 13 | - | TRBV7-2 | TRBD1 | TRBJ2-1
TGCGCCAGCAGCTTTGTACCAGAAAGCACAGATACGCAGTATTTT | CASSFVPESTDTQYF | 15 | - | TRBV5-1 | - | TRBJ2-3
TGTGCCAGCAGTAGTGGTACAGGGGGCCGGCTCTTCGAGCAGTACTTC | CASSSGTGGRLFEQYF | 16 | - | TRBV5-6 | TRBD1 | TRBJ2-7
TGTGCCTGGAGTGTACTGGTGAGCACAGGTGAAAAACTGTTTTTT | CAWSVLVSTGEKLFF | 15 | - | TRBV30 | - | TRBJ1-4
TGCGCCAGCAGCCCCGTGTTGGCGATGGGGAGGAGCAATCAGCCCCAGCATTTT | CASSPVLAMGRSNQPQHF | 18 | few | TRBV4-1 | - | TRBJ1-5
TGTGCCAGCAGCTCACAAGCGGGGGGACAAGAGACCCAGTACTTC | CASSSQAGGQETQYF | 15 | - | TRBV7-2 | TRBD2 | TRBJ2-5
TGCAGCGTGCGGACTAGCGGGATCGCTAGCACAGATACGCAGTATTTT | CSVRTSGIASTDTQYF | 16 | - | TRBV29-1 | TRBD2 | TRBJ2-3
TGCGCCAGCAGCTGGAGCAGGGGGAGCTCCTACAATGAGCAGTTCTTC | CASSWSRGSSYNEQFF | 16 | - | TRBV5-1 | TRBD1 | TRBJ2-1
TGTGCCAGCAGTCCCCGGGACAGGGCGCGCAATGAGCAGTTCTTC | CASSPRDRARNEQFF | 15 | - | TRBV27 | TRBD1 | TRBJ2-1
TGTGCCAGTAGTATAGCAGGGAGGGGCCAGCCCCAGCATTTT | CASSIAGRGQPQHF | 14 | - | TRBV19 | - | TRBJ1-5
TGTGCCAGTAGTACACACACTAGCGGAGGACACCACAATGAGCAGTTCTTC | CASSTHTSGGHHNEQFF | 17 | - | TRBV19 | TRBD2 | TRBJ2-1
TGTGCCAGCAGCGTTAGACTAGCGGGAGTTAACAATGAGCAGTTCTTC | CASSVRLAGVNNEQFF | 16 | - | TRBV7-6 | TRBD2 | TRBJ2-1
TGTGCCAGCAGTTACCCCGCGCCCTCCGAGCAGTACTTC | CASSYPAPSEQYF | 13 | - | TRBV6-6 | - | TRBJ2-7
TGTGCCACCAGCAGAGATGGGAGCGGGGTTCGGGGGGCCAACGTCCTGACTTTC | CATSRDGSGVRGANVLTF | 18 | - | TRBV15 | TRBD2 | TRBJ2-6
TGTGCCAGCAGCTTACAACCCTCCAGCGGGAGTTTAGCGGACTACGAGCAGTACTTC | CASSLQPSSGSLADYEQYF | 19 | - | TRBV11-3 | TRBD2 | TRBJ2-7
TGTGCCAGCAATACGGAGTGGGATGGCTACACCTTC | CASNTEWDGYTF | 12 | - | TRBV28 | - | TRBJ1-2
TGTGCCAGCTCACCGCGGACAGGGGGGGACACCGGGGAGCTGTTTTTT | CASSPRTGGDTGELFF | 16 | - | TRBV18 | TRBD1 | TRBJ2-2
TGCGCCAGCAGCTTAGGGACAGGGGGTAGTAGCAATCAGCCCCAGCATTTT | CASSLGTGGSSNQPQHF | 17 | - | TRBV5-1 | TRBD1 | TRBJ1-5
TGTGCCAGCAGTTTTCCCGCAGGAGAAGGGGTGGTTTGGCAGTACTTC | CASSFPAGEGVVWQYF | 16 | - | TRBV28 | - | TRBJ2-7
TGTGCCAGCAGCCACGGGGAGGCGACCCGGCTTAACTATGGCTACACCTTC | CASSHGEATRLNYGYTF | 17 | - | TRBV3-1/TRBV3-2 | - | TRBJ1-2
TGTGCCAGCAGTTACGGGACAGGGGAGACAGATACGCAGTATTTT | CASSYGTGETDTQYF | 15 | - | TRBV6-2/TRBV6-3 | TRBD1 | TRBJ2-3